This T cell receptor (beta chain) stems from a study of beta chain features in type 1 diabetes. Study information: Healthy donors resembled patients in age, gender and cell yields. Findings and limits, study-wide: A greater similarity of naive, central memory and Treg TCRB repertoires was seen among patients than among healthy donors. Patients with Type 1 diabetes showed moderately but significantly shorter TCRB CDR3s in all four CD4+ subsets. More deletions and fewer insertions at VDJ junctions were seen in type 1 diabetes patients.

Comments on this clone: The antigen is unknown. The identical CDR3 is also encoded by other nucleotide sequences in the sample.

Germline V lookup: CDR1 SGHRS, CDR2 YFSETQ. Trimming removed 0 bases from V and 5 bases from J, with 5 bases in between. The CDR3 has 12 amino acids. Expressed TCRB transcripts were sequenced because the isolated RNA had all been reverse transcribed beforehand. Roughly 3.6 million reads, on average, came from each naive, central memory and regulatory T cell sample. TCRdb's table, derived via immunoSEQ multiplex PCR, lists solely in-frame clones and lacks some. Among some 350,000 clones listed, roughly 14% were seen once. The gene calls are TRBV5-1 and TRBJ2-5; a possible D gene is TRBD2 (5 bases). The clonotype comes from a woman between 18 and 30 years old with type 1 diabetes. The sequenced sample consisted of naive CD4+ T cells from blood. DNA for the CDR3: TGCGCCAGCAGCTTGGCGGGGGAGACCCAGTACTTC. Translating gives CASSLAGETQYF.